This TCR beta chain was sequenced in a study of glioma-infiltrating T cells after dendritic cell vaccination. In the study overall: Dendritic cells derived from monocytes and pulsed with autologous tumor lysate formed the vaccine. Patients received three intradermal dendritic cell vaccine injections at biweekly intervals.

Per germline, CDR1 SQVTM and CDR2 ANQGSEA. The CDR3 is made up of 14 amino acids. Trimming at V came to 1 base and at J to 5 bases, leaving 4 bases not matched to a gene. Input was approximately 1.8 ug genomic DNA, or all available if less. The PCR used 60 V beta and 13 J beta primers. The assay was immunoSEQ multiplex PCR, and TCRdb's table has in-frame clones only and misses some. The repertoire holds about 94,000 clones, with 65% to 85% as singletons. Stated time point: after dendritic cell vaccination, including at tumor progression/relapse. The chain couples TRBV29-1 to TRBJ2-5; 10 bases match TRBD2. The source of this sequence is a human donor with glioblastoma. The specimen comprised blood, sampled after dendritic cell vaccination. The CDR3 sequence: CSVEGDSGRETQYF. The DNA for the CDR3 is TGCAGCGTTGAAGGGGATAGCGGGAGGGAGACCCAGTACTTC.